The 27 T cell receptor beta chains presented below share a single source sample, sequenced in a study of T cells in narcolepsy. Sequencing used immunoSEQ multiplex PCR; TCRdb keeps in-frame clones, though not all of them. The sample records over 25,000 clones, approximately 86% being singletons. The source material was CD45RA- memory CD4+ T cells from PBMCs. All receptors derive from a human donor with narcolepsy.

This sequence joins TRBV6-4 and TRBJ1-6; D ambiguous. V dropped 3 bases and J dropped 7 bases, with 10 bases sitting between them. This CDR3 spans 14 amino acids. Germline V gene data show CDR1 as MRHNA and CDR2 as SNTAGT. The CDR3 here is CASSEGLGNSPLHF. DNA for the CDR3: TGTGCCAGCAGTGAGGGCCTCGGAAATTCACCCCTCCACTTT.

This chain uses TRBV6-1 with TRBJ2-7; D is unresolved. This CDR3 has 13 amino acids. The ends were cut back, 8 bases at V and 2 bases at J, with 13 bases in the middle. Looked up from germline, CDR1 is MNHNS and CDR2 is SASEGT. The CDR3 coding sequence is TGTGCCAGCTACCAGTCCTATGCCTACGAGCAGTACTTC. Its protein is CASYQSYAYEQYF.

This clone was detected only once. The chain links TRBV5-1 to TRBJ1-2; D gene unclear. V shed 4 bases and J shed 2 bases, with 9 bases lying between them. The CDR3 runs 13 residues. The germline CDR1 and CDR2 sequences are SGHRS and YFSETQ. The CDR3 coding sequence is TGCGCCAGCAGCCCGAGTCAGAACTATGGCTACACCTTC. Its translation is CASSPSQNYGYTF.

The chain is built from TRBV28 and TRBJ1-1, with a tentative D call TRBD1 (6 bases). V was trimmed by 7 bases and J by 5 bases, leaving 17 bases between them. There are 14 residues in the CDR3. Germline V CDR1 and CDR2: MDHEN, SYDVKM. CDR3 protein: CASTLRWGATEAFF. CDR3 sequence (DNA): TGTGCCAGCACCCTCCGGTGGGGGGCAACTGAAGCTTTCTTT.

This chain joins TRBV28 and TRBJ1-5; no firm D call. From germline, CDR1 is MDHEN and CDR2 SYDVKM. The CDR3 covers 14 residues. V was trimmed by 2 bases and J by 7 bases, leaving 12 bases between them. The CDR3 loop is CASSLSLGGQPQHF. The CDR3 DNA follows: TGTGCCAGCAGTTTAAGCCTTGGTGGGCAGCCCCAGCATTTT.

The chain recombines TRBV2 with TRBJ2-3; D gene unclear. CDR3 length: 14 amino acids. With 4 bases removed from V and 3 bases from J, the gap between germline ends came to 11 bases. In germline, CDR1 is SNHLY, CDR2 FYNNEI. CDR3: CASSGAVRTDTQYF. CDR3 DNA sequence: TGTGCCAGCAGTGGGGCCGTCCGAACAGATACGCAGTATTTT.

The chain employs TRBV5-8 and TRBJ1-2; a weak D match, TRBD1 (5 bases). Trimming left V 1 base short and J 2 bases short, with 6 bases between. This CDR3 region has 13 residues. The germline V gene encodes CDR1 SGHTS and CDR2 YDEGEE. This chain's CDR3 is CASSLRGNYGYTF. The DNA for the CDR3 is TGTGCCAGCAGCTTGCGGGGGAACTATGGCTACACCTTC.

Here the CDR3 DNA reads TGTGCCAGCAGCTTACCGGGACGGCTTAGTCAAAACAATGAGCAGTTCTTC. The encoded protein is CASSLPGRLSQNNEQFF. The chain couples TRBV5-6 to TRBJ2-1, with D perhaps matching TRBD1 or TRBD2 (5 bases each). Germline-derived CDR1 and CDR2 are SGHDT and YYEEEE. The CDR3 runs 17 residues. Trimming pared 2 bases from V and 5 bases from J, leaving 20 bases between.

The gene calls are TRBV2 and TRBJ1-4, with D possibly being TRBD1 (6 bases). V lost 6 bases, J lost 3 bases, and 14 bases lay in between. This CDR3 comprises 15 residues. Germline assignment: CDR1 SNHLY and CDR2 FYNNEI. The CDR3 here is CASRSQGQANEKLFF. In DNA form, the CDR3 reads TGTGCCAGCAGGTCCCAGGGGCAAGCTAATGAAAAACTGTTTTTT.

CDR3 DNA: TGTGCCAGCACACGGGCATCGGGCACTGAAGCTTTCTTT. This sequence encodes CASTRASGTEAFF. The chain uses TRBV27 and TRBJ1-1; D is uncertain. Trimming took off 7 bases at V and 4 bases at J, with 13 bases between the two ends. The CDR3 loop spans 13 amino acids. CDR1 and CDR2 (germline): MNHEY, SMNVEV (reference sequence).

The chain uses TRBV28 and TRBJ1-4; a weak D match, TRBD1 (5 bases). The V gene's germline CDR1 is MDHEN and CDR2 SYDVKM. The CDR3 extends over 16 amino acids. Trimming removed 3 bases at V and 0 bases at J, with 11 bases between. The CDR3 DNA reads as TGTGCCAGCAGTTTTGGGGGGTGGGCAACTAATGAAAAACTGTTTTTT. Encoded protein: CASSFGGWATNEKLFF.

This clone appeared a few times. The V gene is TRBV4-1, the J gene TRBJ2-2; D might be TRBD2 (6 bases). V was cut by 5 bases and J by 6 bases, with 16 bases left in between. Germline CDR1 is MGHRA and CDR2 is YSYEKL. There are 15 residues in the CDR3. In DNA, the CDR3 is TGCGCCAGCAGCACCGGACTATTCCCACCCGGGGAGCTGTTTTTT. It translates to CASSTGLFPPGELFF.

This chain connects TRBV28 to TRBJ1-4; D unclear. The germline V gene encodes CDR1 MDHEN and CDR2 SYDVKM. The V and J ends lost 10 bases and 7 bases respectively, with 16 bases between them. The CDR3 sequence is 13 residues long. The CDR3 nucleotides read TGTGCCACCCGGAGTTCCGCGGCTGAAAAACTGTTTTTT. It encodes CATRSSAAEKLFF.

The chain carries TRBV14 and TRBJ2-1; 8 nucleotides align to TRBD2. Germline V gene sequence: CDR1 SGHDN, CDR2 FVKESK. After removal of 2 bases from V and 9 bases from J, the junction contained 6 bases not matched to a gene. The length of the CDR3 is 14 residues. This CDR3 reads CASSQKGLGSEQFF. Written as DNA, the CDR3 is TGTGCCAGCAGCCAAAAGGGACTAGGGAGTGAGCAGTTCTTC.

V gene TRBV5-1 combines with J gene TRBJ2-5; D is possibly TRBD1 or TRBD2 (5 bases each). Looked up from germline, CDR1 is SGHRS and CDR2 is YFSETQ. V was clipped by 0 bases and J by 5 bases, with 14 bases between them. The CDR3 runs to 15 residues. In nucleotides, the CDR3 is TGCGCCAGCAGCTTGGCCTTAGGGACCCACGAGACCCAGTACTTC. Protein: CASSLALGTHETQYF.

V is TRBV27 and J is TRBJ1-5; D unresolved. The CDR3 runs 13 residues. V lost 2 bases and J lost 7, with 9 bases in between. The germline V gene has CDR1 MNHEY and CDR2 SMNVEV (reference sequence). CDR3 nucleotide sequence: TGTGCCAGCAGTTTACGAAGAGGACAGCCCCAGCATTTT. Protein product: CASSLRRGQPQHF.

This clone has just one count. The V call is TRBV6-1, the J call TRBJ1-5; D gene unclear. In germline, CDR1 is MNHNS, CDR2 SASEGT. This CDR3 contains 13 residues. V lost 3 bases to trimming and J lost 5 bases, with 8 bases between them. The CDR3 region is CASSDGEDQPQHF. CDR3 bases: TGTGCCAGCAGTGACGGGGAAGATCAGCCCCAGCATTTT.

The chain has TRBV5-5 and TRBJ2-1; D uncertain. The germline V gene encodes CDR1 SGHKS and CDR2 YYEKEE (reference sequence). V lost 2 bases, J lost 8 bases, and 20 bases lay in between. The CDR3 loop spans 16 amino acids. CDR3 protein: CASSLNSHSSEYEQFF. The DNA for the CDR3 is TGTGCCAGCAGCTTAAACAGCCACAGTTCGGAGTATGAGCAGTTCTTC.

This clone was counted between two and nine times. The gene calls are TRBV18 and TRBJ1-5; no reliable D call. The CDR3 runs to 13 residues. Deletions cut 4 bases from V and 5 bases from J, with 9 bases between. CDR1 and CDR2 (germline): KGHSH, LQKENI. This chain's CDR3 is CASSRGFDQPQHF. CDR3 bases: TGTGCCAGCTCACGCGGTTTCGATCAGCCCCAGCATTTT.

The chain joins TRBV6-5 to TRBJ1-5; TRBD1 aligns across 8 bases. V dropped 5 bases and J dropped 5; count of bases not matched to a gene: 5. Germline CDR1 MNHEY, CDR2 SVGAGI. This CDR3 contains 14 residues. The CDR3 here is CASSRTGRDQPQHF. CDR3 sequence (DNA): TGTGCCAGCAGTCGGACAGGGCGGGATCAGCCCCAGCATTTT.

This clone was seen only a few times. This sequence joins TRBV5-1 and TRBJ1-1; D gene unclear. The CDR3 totals 14 residues. Germline CDR1 SGHRS, CDR2 YFSETQ. Trimming took 7 bases from V and 0 from J, leaving 13 bases between them. The CDR3 is CASLKDGLNTEAFF. The CDR3, as DNA: TGCGCCAGCCTTAAGGACGGTTTGAACACTGAAGCTTTCTTT.

The chain is built from TRBV10-3 and TRBJ2-3; D uncertain. Germline V gene data show CDR1 as ENHRY and CDR2 as SYGVKD. This CDR3 has 11 residues. V was pared by 4 bases and J by 6 bases, with 5 bases between. CDR3 loop: CAISAKDTQYF. DNA of the CDR3: TGTGCCATCAGTGCTAAGGATACGCAGTATTTT.

This sequence joins TRBV7-8 and TRBJ1-4; D unclear. The CDR3 is 15 residues long. V lost 3 bases, J lost 8 bases, and 16 bases lay in between. Germline loops: CDR1 SGHVS, CDR2 FQNEAQ. CDR3 region: CASSFGNGVREKLFF. The DNA of the CDR3 is TGTGCCAGCAGCTTCGGGAACGGCGTAAGGGAAAAACTGTTTTTT.

This chain links TRBV4-2 with TRBJ2-5; D call uncertain. CDR3 length: 14 amino acids. Germline CDR1 is LGHNA and CDR2 is YNFKEQ. V gave up 4 bases and J gave up 1 base, with 10 bases separating them. CDR3 nucleotide sequence: TGTGCCAGCAGCCGTGGGGTTGGCCAAGAGACCCAGTACTTC. Translation gives CASSRGVGQETQYF.

The chain links TRBV7-8 to TRBJ2-5; D not certain. In germline, CDR1 is SGHVS, CDR2 FQNEAQ. The V end was cut by 9 bases, the J end by 5 bases, with 19 bases between. CDR3 length: 14 amino acids. The CDR3 region is CASNSRGITETQYF. The CDR3 nucleotides read TGTGCCAGTAATTCAAGAGGCATTACCGAGACCCAGTACTTC.

Here the CDR3 DNA reads TGCGCCAGCAGCTTGCCGGGACTAGCGGGGGGGCAAGAGACCCAGTACTTC. It codes for CASSLPGLAGGQETQYF. The chain links TRBV5-1 to TRBJ2-5; 16 nucleotides align to TRBD2. Trimming at V came to 1 base and at J to 2 bases, leaving 2 bases not matched to a gene. Germline values: CDR1 SGHRS, CDR2 YFSETQ. The CDR3 consists of 17 residues.

This clone came up a few times. The V call is TRBV7-9, the J call TRBJ2-1; D is unclear. This CDR3 spans 13 amino acids. Germline V gene data show CDR1 as SEHNR and CDR2 as FQNEAQ (reference sequence). Trimming took off 6 bases at V and 7 bases at J, with 13 bases between the two ends. CDR3 region: CASRRAWLNEQFF. As DNA, the CDR3 is TGTGCCAGCAGACGTGCGTGGTTAAATGAGCAGTTCTTC. The variable domain in full, with the rest retrieved from reference TRBV7-9 and TRBJ2-1, is DTGVSQNPRHKITKRGQNVTFRCDPISEHNRLYWYRQTLGQGPEFLTYFQNEAQLEKSRLLSDRFSAERPKGSFSTLEIQRTEQGDSAMYLCASRRAWLNEQFFGPGTRLTVL.